This entry features one T cell receptor (beta chain) sequence. Its antigen is unidentified. These data originate in a study of cytomegalovirus exposure and HLA in healthy donors. General study results and limits: Most subjects' HLA-A and HLA-B alleles were reportedly predicted from TCR beta sequences. The investigators catalogued 150 to 200 TCR beta chains as cytomegalovirus-associated. Segments of the TCR beta V type were, in most cases, productive about 87% or about 30% of the time in an earlier analysis.

The length of the CDR3 is 14 residues. V was clipped by 2 bases and J by 4 bases; unmatched bases: 3. Per germline, CDR1 KGHSH and CDR2 LQKENI. PCR involved 60 Vbeta and 13 Jbeta primers. The assay was immunoSEQ multiplex PCR, and TCRdb's table has in-frame clones only and misses some. Of around 130,000 clones listed, approximately 80% are singletons. Sequencing input: PBMCs. The clonotype comes from an older woman in good health and CMV-seronegative. V gene TRBV18 combines with J gene TRBJ2-3; TRBD1 agrees at 7 bases. CDR3 DNA sequence: TGTGCCAGCTCACCAAGGGGGCGGGCAGATACGCAGTATTTT. Amino acid sequence: CASSPRGRADTQYF. Using reference TRBV18 and TRBJ2-3 for the parts outside the CDR3, the full variable domain is NAGVMQNPRHLVRRRGQEARLRCSPMKGHSHVYWYRQLPEEGLKFMVYLQKENIIDESGMPKERFSAEFPKEGPSILRIQQVVRGDSAAYFCASSPRGRADTQYFGPGTRLTVL.